This entry lists 30 T cell receptor beta chains sequenced from one sample in a study of shared clonotypes between healthy human individuals. TCRdb's copy holds only in-frame clones and misses some; the assay was immunoSEQ multiplex PCR. The sample records millions of clones, 80% to 95% being singletons. Sequenced sample: naive CD4+ T cells from PBMCs. Subset in this sample: CD45RA+ positively selected. These TCRs come from a man aged 18 to 35 in good health. Some clones in this sample may be carry-over from other donors' samples.

This clone appeared once. The rearrangement uses TRBV14 and TRBJ2-1; D possibly corresponds to TRBD2 (6 bases). CDR1 and CDR2 from the germline V gene are SGHDN and FVKESK. This CDR3 is 13 amino acids long. Trimming removed 1 base at V and 6 bases at J, with 7 bases between. CDR3 DNA: TGTGCCAGCAGCCAAGCGCGGGGCAATGAGCAGTTCTTC. It is translated as CASSQARGNEQFF.

To note about this clone: This sample also contains other DNA sequences that code for the same CDR3. V gene TRBV28 combines with J gene TRBJ2-7; 7 bases are shared with TRBD2. V lost 3 bases and J lost 1; bases outside the gene matches: 6. Germline V gene data show CDR1 as MDHEN and CDR2 as SYDVKM. The CDR3 is 15 residues long. This CDR3 is CASSLGGSSSYEQYF. DNA of the CDR3: TGTGCCAGCAGTTTGGGCGGGAGTAGTTCCTACGAGCAGTACTTC. The full variable domain, completed using reference TRBV28 and TRBJ2-7, is DVKVTQSSRYLVKRTGEKVFLECVQDMDHENMFWYRQDPGLGLRLIYFSYDVKMKEKGDIPEGYSVSREKKERFSLILESASTNQTSMYLCASSLGGSSSYEQYFGPGTRLTVT.

Notes on this clone: The identical CDR3 is also encoded by other nucleotide sequences in the sample. CDR3: CASSLGGGGNQPQHF. In DNA, the CDR3 is TGTGCCAGCAGCTTAGGGGGGGGTGGCAATCAGCCCCAGCATTTT. The J gene is TRBJ1-5, the V gene TRBV7-9, with a possible D match to TRBD1 (5 bases). This CDR3 has 15 residues. Trimming removed 1 base from V and 2 bases from J, with 9 bases in between. Looked up from germline, CDR1 is SEHNR and CDR2 is FQNEAQ (reference sequence).

This chain links TRBV18 with TRBJ2-4, with 7 nucleotides matching TRBD1. CDR1 KGHSH and CDR2 LQKENI come from the germline V gene. The CDR3 covers 14 residues. The V segment lost 4 bases and the J segment 5 bases; nucleotides outside the gene matches: 5. In nucleotides, the CDR3 is TGTGCCAGCTCACACCGGGACAGACAAAACATTCAGTACTTC. Amino acid sequence: CASSHRDRQNIQYF.

Remarks on this clone: In the same sample, other DNA sequences code for this CDR3. The chain carries TRBV28 and TRBJ2-7; tentatively, D is TRBD2 (5 bases). CDR1 and CDR2 (germline): MDHEN, SYDVKM. CDR3 length: 14 residues. V dropped 3 bases and J dropped 2 bases, with 11 bases sitting between them. The chain's CDR3 is CASSLRGPTYEQYF. CDR3 nucleotide sequence: TGTGCCAGCAGTTTGAGAGGGCCTACCTACGAGCAGTACTTC.

V usage is TRBV19 and J usage is TRBJ2-2; unclear D gene. Trimming removed 4 bases at V and 5 bases at J, with 11 bases between. Germline-derived CDR1 and CDR2 are LNHDA and SQIVND (reference sequence). This CDR3 is 14 amino acids long. The CDR3 spells CASSTRVQTGELFF. CDR3 coding DNA: TGTGCCAGTAGTACAAGGGTCCAAACCGGGGAGCTGTTTTTT.

V and J are TRBV25-1 and TRBJ1-5, with D unclear. CDR1 is MGHDK, CDR2 SYGVNS, per germline. The CDR3 is made up of 13 amino acids. The V end lost 4 bases, the J end lost 4 bases, and 8 bases lay between the germline ends. The CDR3 loop reads CASSVGDNQPQHF. DNA of the CDR3: TGTGCCAGCAGTGTGGGCGATAATCAGCCCCAGCATTTT.

The chain employs TRBV6-6 and TRBJ1-2, with D unresolved. The CDR3 is 12 residues long. V gave up 7 bases and J gave up 1 base, with 7 bases separating them. Germline V gene sequence: CDR1 MNHNY, CDR2 SVGAGI (reference sequence). The CDR3 sequence: CASNRYNYGYTF. The CDR3 DNA is TGTGCCAGCAATCGTTATAACTATGGCTACACCTTC.

The chain carries TRBV4-3 and TRBJ1-2; the match to TRBD1 covers 9 bases. After removal of 3 bases from V and 1 base from J, the junction contained 18 bases not matched to a gene. Germline CDR1 is LGHNA and CDR2 is YSLEER. This CDR3 has 20 amino acids. In nucleotides, the CDR3 is TGCGCCAGCAGCCATGACCGGCGTAAGGACGACAGGGGGGATAACTATGGCTACACCTTC. Residues: CASSHDRRKDDRGDNYGYTF.

The chain couples TRBV7-3 to TRBJ2-1; 10 positions agree with TRBD2. Germline trimming cut 5 bases from V and 8 bases from J; bases unmatched to any gene: 15. Germline-derived CDR1 and CDR2 are SGHTA and FQGTGA. CDR3 length: 17 amino acids. The CDR3 loop is CASSLGSTAGGGDEQFF. The CDR3 DNA sequence: TGTGCCAGCAGCCTAGGTTCCACAGCGGGAGGGGGCGATGAGCAGTTCTTC. Filled out from reference TRBV7-3 and TRBJ2-1, the complete variable domain reads GAGVSQTPSNKVTEKGKYVELRCDPISGHTALYWYRQSLGQGPEFLIYFQGTGAADDSGLPNDRFFAVRPEGSVSTLKIQRTERGDSAVYLCASSLGSTAGGGDEQFFGPGTRLTVL.

The rearrangement joins TRBV5-8 to TRBJ2-7, with 7 bases aligning to TRBD1. The V segment lost 4 bases and the J segment 5 bases; nucleotides outside the gene matches: 9. Germline CDR1 is SGHTS and CDR2 is YDEGEE. The CDR3 totals 14 residues. The CDR3 DNA reads as TGTGCCAGCAGCCCATACCCGCAGGGGGACGAGCAGTACTTC. Translated: CASSPYPQGDEQYF.

The chain joins TRBV9 to TRBJ2-4; tentatively, D is TRBD2 (5 bases). The germline gives CDR1 SGDLS, CDR2 YYNGEE. V shed 6 bases and J shed 5 bases, with 15 bases lying between them. The CDR3 extends over 14 amino acids. Written as DNA, the CDR3 is TGTGCCAGCACCGCTCCAGGACTGGAAAACATTCAGTACTTC. Translating it yields CASTAPGLENIQYF.

The J gene is TRBJ2-7, the V gene TRBV9; D call uncertain. The CDR3 loop spans 17 amino acids. Germline loops: CDR1 SGDLS, CDR2 YYNGEE. The germline V and J ends were trimmed by 0 bases and 3 bases, with 19 bases remaining between them. The CDR3: CASSVGLSTQVNYEQYF. The DNA of the CDR3 is TGTGCCAGCAGCGTAGGACTCTCCACCCAAGTAAACTACGAGCAGTACTTC.

This rearrangement joins TRBV25-1 to TRBJ2-7; 9 nucleotides match TRBD1. This CDR3 spans 15 amino acids. From germline, CDR1 is MGHDK and CDR2 SYGVNS. The trim removed 3 bases at V and 6 bases at J, leaving 9 bases unmatched. CDR3 DNA: TGTGCCAGCAGTGATTCGGGACAGGGTAGCGGCGAGCAGTACTTC. Translation: CASSDSGQGSGEQYF.

The V gene is TRBV6-1, the J gene TRBJ2-1, with 9 positions matching TRBD2. Looked up from germline, CDR1 is MNHNS and CDR2 is SASEGT. J gave up 5 bases and V 11 bases, and 4 bases lay outside the gene matches. The CDR3 contains 12 residues. The CDR3 sequence: CAAGGRNNEQFF. Written as DNA, the CDR3 is TGTGCCGCGGGAGGGAGAAACAATGAGCAGTTCTTC.

This chain connects TRBV28 to TRBJ2-6; 10 nucleotides line up with TRBD1. The CDR3 runs to 18 residues. Unmatched junction bases numbered 7, after V lost 5 bases and J lost 0 bases. Germline V lookup: CDR1 MDHEN, CDR2 SYDVKM. The CDR3 here is CASSIWTGGGSGANVLTF. The CDR3 nucleotides read TGTGCCAGCAGTATCTGGACAGGGGGGGGCTCTGGGGCCAACGTCCTGACTTTC.

This clone was seen a single time. V is TRBV19 and J is TRBJ1-4, with D possibly TRBD1 on 5 matching bases. Germline CDR1 LNHDA, CDR2 SQIVND (reference sequence). V was pared by 6 bases and J by 0 bases, with 8 bases between. CDR3 size: 14 residues. Written as DNA, the CDR3 is TGTGCCAGTAGGGGACTTGCAACTAATGAAAAACTGTTTTTT. It encodes CASRGLATNEKLFF.

This clone showed up just once. The DNA of the CDR3 is TGCGCCAGCAGCTTGGATGGACAGACCTACGAGCAGTACTTC. Translated: CASSLDGQTYEQYF. The V call is TRBV5-1, the J call TRBJ2-7; weak D call: TRBD1 (6 bases). Trimming pared 0 bases from V and 2 bases from J, leaving 9 bases between. In germline, CDR1 is SGHRS, CDR2 YFSETQ. This CDR3 spans 14 amino acids.

This rearrangement joins TRBV10-2 to TRBJ1-3; 7 nucleotides match TRBD1. With 2 bases clipped from V and 3 bases from J, the junction kept 7 bases outside the gene matches. Germline V gene data show CDR1 as WSHSY and CDR2 as SAAADI. The CDR3 is 16 residues long. The CDR3 here is CASSEPRTGGGNTIYF. Here the CDR3 DNA reads TGCGCCAGCAGTGAGCCGAGGACAGGAGGTGGAAACACCATATATTTT.

As for this clone: In the same sample, other DNA sequences code for this CDR3. The chain is built from TRBV19 and TRBJ2-2; 8 nucleotides agree with TRBD1. The length of the CDR3 is 13 residues. Germline V lookup: CDR1 LNHDA, CDR2 SQIVND (reference sequence). V lost 8 bases and J lost 1; bases outside the gene matches: 0. DNA of the CDR3: TGTGCCAGTGGGACAGGGAACACCGGGGAGCTGTTTTTT. Its protein product is CASGTGNTGELFF.

The chain has TRBV6-1 and TRBJ1-2; a weak D match, TRBD1 (5 bases). Germline CDR1 and CDR2: MNHNS and SASEGT. This CDR3 contains 12 residues. Trimming pared 3 bases from V and 8 bases from J, leaving 10 bases between. The CDR3: CASSEFGDGYTF. The DNA for the CDR3 is TGTGCCAGCAGTGAGTTCGGGGACGGCTACACCTTC.

V is TRBV28 and J is TRBJ1-2; D is ambiguous. V lost 2 bases, J lost 4 bases, and 8 bases lay in between. Germline lookup yields CDR1 MDHEN and CDR2 SYDVKM. This CDR3 is built from 13 residues. This CDR3 reads CASSLLAVYGYTF. The DNA of the CDR3 is TGTGCCAGCAGTTTACTGGCAGTCTATGGCTACACCTTC.

The J gene is TRBJ2-5, the V gene TRBV7-2; D is possibly TRBD2 (5 bases). The CDR3 consists of 15 residues. V lost 1 base, J lost 5 bases, and 14 bases lay in between. Per the germline V gene, CDR1 is SGHTA and CDR2 is FQGNSA. CDR3: CASSLGSGGWETQYF. CDR3 DNA sequence: TGTGCCAGCAGCTTAGGGTCTGGCGGGTGGGAGACCCAGTACTTC. Variable domain in full (rest from reference TRBV7-2 and TRBJ2-5): GAGVSQSPSNKVTEKGKDVELRCDPISGHTALYWYRQSLGQGLEFLIYFQGNSAPDKSGLPSDRFSAERTGGSVSTLTIQRTQQEDSAVYLCASSLGSGGWETQYFGPGTRLLVL.

The chain couples TRBV27 to TRBJ1-4, with 11 bases lining up with TRBD1. V was pared by 4 bases and J by 6 bases, with 1 base of the junction left unmatched. Germline assignment: CDR1 MNHEY and CDR2 SMNVEV (reference sequence). This CDR3 is 14 amino acids long. The CDR3 sequence is CASSWDRGYEKLFF. CDR3 nucleotide sequence: TGTGCCAGCAGTTGGGACAGGGGGTATGAAAAACTGTTTTTT.

This sequence joins TRBV30 and TRBJ1-3, with unresolved D. Trimming shortened V by 2 bases and J by 4 bases, and 21 bases separated the two germline ends. This CDR3 contains 17 residues. Germline CDR1 GTSNPN, CDR2 SVGIG (reference sequence). CDR3 sequence: CAWSRKDYLSLGNTIYF. For the CDR3, the DNA is TGTGCCTGGAGTCGAAAGGACTACCTTTCGCTCGGAAACACCATATATTTT.

V gene TRBV13 combines with J gene TRBJ1-1; a possible D gene is TRBD1 (6 bases). V was trimmed by 1 base and J by 3 bases, leaving 12 bases between them. The CDR3 has 15 amino acids. Germline lookup yields CDR1 PRHDT and CDR2 FYEKMQ (reference sequence). The CDR3 DNA reads TGTGCCAGCAGCTTAGATAGGGGGAGGGACACTGAAGCTTTCTTT. This translates into CASSLDRGRDTEAFF.

This clone was detected only once. CDR3 loop: CASSQRGGSGSSANTGELFF. The CDR3 coding sequence is TGCGCCAGCAGCCAAAGGGGGGGTAGCGGGAGTTCGGCGAACACCGGGGAGCTGTTTTTT. The chain couples TRBV4-3 to TRBJ2-2, with TRBD2 matching over 9 bases. CDR1 is LGHNA, CDR2 YSLEER, per germline. The CDR3 spans 20 residues. With V trimmed by 2 bases and J by 0 bases, 13 bases remained unmatched.

The rearrangement links TRBV20-1 to TRBJ2-2, with no clear D. Germline loops: CDR1 DFQATT, CDR2 SNEGSKA (reference sequence). The CDR3 is 11 residues long. Trimming removed 6 bases at V and 4 bases at J, with 6 bases between. The CDR3 sequence is CSAFFTGELFF. The CDR3 DNA follows: TGCAGTGCCTTCTTCACCGGGGAGCTGTTTTTT.

The rearrangement uses TRBV5-1 and TRBJ1-1; D might be TRBD1 (6 bases). Trimming took 5 bases from V and 1 from J, leaving 18 bases between them. Germline V lookup: CDR1 SGHRS, CDR2 YFSETQ. This CDR3 comprises 16 residues. The CDR3 DNA reads as TGCGCCAGCAGGAAGGACGGGGGCAGAAGGAACACTGAAGCTTTCTTT. The encoded protein is CASRKDGGRRNTEAFF.

With regard to this clone: At one of its ends the junction is not consistent with the germline gene, which may arise from a read error. The V and J genes are TRBV2 and TRBJ1-2; 8 nucleotides align to TRBD1. Germline V gives CDR1 SNHLY, CDR2 FYNNEI. The CDR3 spans 13 residues. The CDR3: CASSEDGTGPPIF. The CDR3 nucleotides are TGTGCCAGCAGTGAAGATGGGACAGGCCCACCGATCTTC.